The 8 T cell receptor beta chains reported below all come from one sample, sequenced in a study of blood T cell repertoires in COVID-19. Clones were read by immunoSEQ multiplex PCR, and TCRdb kept only the in-frame ones, dropping some. There are about 240,000 clones in the sample; around 88% occur only once, and around 3.3% lies in the top ten. Source material: PBMCs or T cells enriched from blood (not recorded which). Receptors originate from a middle-aged woman with acute COVID-19.

This chain links TRBV25-1 with TRBJ2-1, with TRBD2 identical over 9 bases. CDR3 length: 14 amino acids. Trimming cost V 4 bases and J 4 bases; bases outside gene matches: 2. Germline V gene lookup returns CDR1 MGHDK and CDR2 SYGVNS. The CDR3 nucleotides read TGTGCCAGCAGTGGTAGCGGGGGTTACAATGAGCAGTTCTTC. Translation: CASSGSGGYNEQFF.

The rearrangement links TRBV10-1 to TRBJ2-1; no definite D call. The CDR3 is 11 amino acids. CDR1 is WNHNN, CDR2 SYGVQD, per germline (reference sequence). V lost 0 bases and J 10 bases, leaving 4 bases between the germline ends. CDR3 bases: TGCGCCAGCAGTGAGTCGAGCGAGCAGTTCTTC. Residues: CASSESSEQFF.

The chain links TRBV10-1 to TRBJ2-3; D perhaps matches TRBD2 (6 bases). Germline assignment: CDR1 WNHNN and CDR2 SYGVQD (reference sequence). The CDR3 contains 14 residues. Trimming removed 4 bases from V and 0 bases from J, with 8 bases in between. The CDR3 sequence is CASSVRGSTDTQYF. The CDR3 bases are TGCGCCAGCAGTGTGCGGGGAAGCACAGATACGCAGTATTTT.

DNA for the CDR3: TGTGCCAGCTCACAGCGGTTATACACAGATACGCAGTATTTT. Translated, it gives CASSQRLYTDTQYF. The rearrangement joins TRBV18 to TRBJ2-3, with TRBD2 as a possible D gene (5 bases). Between the trimmed V and J ends, which lost 4 bases and 2 bases, there was a span of 10 bases. Germline values: CDR1 KGHSH, CDR2 LQKENI. The CDR3 runs to 14 residues. The full variable domain, completed using reference TRBV18 and TRBJ2-3, is NAGVMQNPRHLVRRRGQEARLRCSPMKGHSHVYWYRQLPEEGLKFMVYLQKENIIDESGMPKERFSAEFPKEGPSILRIQQVVRGDSAAYFCASSQRLYTDTQYFGPGTRLTVL.

V gene TRBV11-3 combines with J gene TRBJ2-7; 11 positions match TRBD2. Germline loops: CDR1 SGHNT, CDR2 YENEEA. This CDR3 contains 14 residues. Unmatched junction bases numbered 3, after V lost 6 bases and J lost 2 bases. The DNA of the CDR3 is TGTGCCAGCAGTCGACTAGCGGGACCCTACGAGCAGTACTTC. Translated: CASSRLAGPYEQYF.

The rearrangement joins TRBV7-8 to TRBJ2-7; possibly TRBD1 for D (5 bases). The CDR3 has 18 amino acids. V lost 1 base to trimming and J lost 7 bases, with 26 bases between them. Germline V CDR1 and CDR2: SGHVS, FQNEAQ. CDR3 DNA: TGTGCCAGCAGCTTAGTAACCGGATCAGGGATCGGCCTGGAAGAGCAGTACTTC. Translation gives CASSLVTGSGIGLEEQYF.

This chain joins TRBV15 and TRBJ2-1; 7 bases are a match to TRBD2. Germline V gives CDR1 LNHNV, CDR2 YYDKDF (reference sequence). Trimming cost V 1 base and J 6 bases; bases outside gene matches: 6. The CDR3 covers 15 residues. The CDR3 sequence is CATSRGRREINEQFF. CDR3 bases: TGTGCCACCAGCAGAGGCCGGCGGGAGATCAATGAGCAGTTCTTC. Full variable domain (missing parts from reference TRBV15 and TRBJ2-1): DAMVIQNPRYQVTQFGKPVTLSCSQTLNHNVMYWYQQKSSQAPKLLFHYYDKDFNNEADTPDNFQSRRPNTSFCFLDIRSPGLGDTAMYLCATSRGRREINEQFFGPGTRLTVL.

The rearrangement uses TRBV29-1 and TRBJ2-7; D gene ambiguous. The V gene lost 5 bases and the J gene lost 6 bases, with 17 bases spanning the gap. The CDR3 consists of 13 residues. The germline CDR1 and CDR2 sequences are SQVTM and ANQGSEA. The CDR3 is CSVTYQIAPEQYF. The CDR3 coding sequence is TGCAGCGTTACGTATCAGATAGCTCCCGAGCAGTACTTC.